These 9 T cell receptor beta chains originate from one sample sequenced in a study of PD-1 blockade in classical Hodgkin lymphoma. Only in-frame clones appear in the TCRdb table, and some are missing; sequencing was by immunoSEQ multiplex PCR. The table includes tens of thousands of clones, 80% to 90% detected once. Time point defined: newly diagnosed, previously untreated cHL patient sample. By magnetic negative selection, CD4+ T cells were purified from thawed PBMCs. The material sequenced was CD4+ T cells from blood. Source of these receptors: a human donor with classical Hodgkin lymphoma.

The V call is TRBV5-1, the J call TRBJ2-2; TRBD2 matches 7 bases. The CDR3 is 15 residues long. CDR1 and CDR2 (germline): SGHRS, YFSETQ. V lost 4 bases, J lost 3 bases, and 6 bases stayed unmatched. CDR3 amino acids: CASSAAGADTGELFF. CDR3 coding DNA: TGCGCCAGCAGCGCTGCGGGAGCTGACACCGGGGAGCTGTTTTTT.

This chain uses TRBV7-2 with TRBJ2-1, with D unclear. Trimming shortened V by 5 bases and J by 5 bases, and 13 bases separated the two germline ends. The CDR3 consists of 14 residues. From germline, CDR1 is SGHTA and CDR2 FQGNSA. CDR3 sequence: CASSPQLLHNEQFF. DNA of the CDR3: TGTGCCAGCAGCCCCCAGCTCCTTCACAATGAGCAGTTCTTC. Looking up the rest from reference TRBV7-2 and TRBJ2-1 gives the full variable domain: GAGVSQSPSNKVTEKGKDVELRCDPISGHTALYWYRQSLGQGLEFLIYFQGNSAPDKSGLPSDRFSAERTGGSVSTLTIQRTQQEDSAVYLCASSPQLLHNEQFFGPGTRLTVL.

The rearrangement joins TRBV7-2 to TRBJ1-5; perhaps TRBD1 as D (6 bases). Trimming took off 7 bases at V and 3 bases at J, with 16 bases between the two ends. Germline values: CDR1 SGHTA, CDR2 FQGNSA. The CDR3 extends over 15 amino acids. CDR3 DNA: TGTGCCAGCACCCCTGAACAGGGTCACAATCAGCCCCAGCATTTT. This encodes CASTPEQGHNQPQHF.

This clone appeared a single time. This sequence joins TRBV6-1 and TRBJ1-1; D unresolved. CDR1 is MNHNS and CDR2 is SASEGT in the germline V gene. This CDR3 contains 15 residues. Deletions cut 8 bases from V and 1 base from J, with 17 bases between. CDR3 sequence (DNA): TGTGCCAGCCTAAGAAGGAGAGTAGAGAACACTGAAGCTTTCTTT. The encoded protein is CASLRRRVENTEAFF.

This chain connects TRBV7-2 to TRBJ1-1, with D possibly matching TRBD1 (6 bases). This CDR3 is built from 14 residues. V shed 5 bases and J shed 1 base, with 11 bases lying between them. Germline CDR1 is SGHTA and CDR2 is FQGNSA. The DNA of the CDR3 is TGTGCCAGCAGCCCTAGGACAGCGAACACTGAAGCTTTCTTT. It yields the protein CASSPRTANTEAFF.

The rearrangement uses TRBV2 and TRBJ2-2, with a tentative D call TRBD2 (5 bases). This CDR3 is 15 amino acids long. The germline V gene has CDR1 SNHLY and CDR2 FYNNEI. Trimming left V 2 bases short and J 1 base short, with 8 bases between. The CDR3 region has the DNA TGTGCCAGCAGTGAAAGCGGCGGGAACACCGGGGAGCTGTTTTTT. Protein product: CASSESGGNTGELFF.

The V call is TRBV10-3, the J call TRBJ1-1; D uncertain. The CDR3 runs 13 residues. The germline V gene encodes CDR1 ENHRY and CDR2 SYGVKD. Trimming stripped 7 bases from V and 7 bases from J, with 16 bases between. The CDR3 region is CAIIGQTGSEAFF. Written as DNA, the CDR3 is TGTGCCATCATTGGCCAGACGGGCAGTGAAGCTTTCTTT.

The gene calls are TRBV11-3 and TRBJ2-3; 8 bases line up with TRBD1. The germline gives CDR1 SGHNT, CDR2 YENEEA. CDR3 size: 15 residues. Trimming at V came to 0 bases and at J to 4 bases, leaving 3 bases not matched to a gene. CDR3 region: CASSLEAGGADTQYF. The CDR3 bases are TGTGCCAGCAGCTTAGAAGCAGGGGGCGCAGATACGCAGTATTTT.

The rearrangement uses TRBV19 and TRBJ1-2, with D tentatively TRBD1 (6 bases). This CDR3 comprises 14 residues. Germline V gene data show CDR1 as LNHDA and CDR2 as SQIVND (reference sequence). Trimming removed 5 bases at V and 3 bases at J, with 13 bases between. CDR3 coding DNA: TGTGCCAGTAGTGCCCAGACAGGAGACTATGGCTACACCTTC. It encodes CASSAQTGDYGYTF.